Listed here are 4 T cell receptor beta chains from one sample, sequenced in a study of blood T cell repertoires in COVID-19. This table comes from immunoSEQ multiplex PCR, and its TCRdb copy is limited to in-frame clones, with some not included. The repertoire has almost 95,000 clones, more than 65% of them found once; the top ten carry approximately 6.5%. Sequencing input: peripheral blood. These receptors all stem from a man aged 55 to 70 with acute or convalescent COVID-19.

The J gene is TRBJ1-3, the V gene TRBV18; possible D gene TRBD1, 5 bases. This CDR3 comprises 14 residues. Trimming removed 1 base at V and 4 bases at J, with 8 bases between. CDR1 and CDR2 from the germline V gene are KGHSH and LQKENI. Here the CDR3 DNA reads TGTGCCAGCTCACCACAGGGGATCGGAAACACCATATATTTT. Translation: CASSPQGIGNTIYF.

The chain couples TRBV6-2 or TRBV6-3 to TRBJ2-5, with a weak D call TRBD1 (6 bases). This CDR3 is 14 amino acids long. In germline, CDR1 is MNHEY, CDR2 SVGEGT. V was clipped by 3 bases and J by 3 bases, with 11 bases between them. CDR3 DNA sequence: TGTGCCAGCAGTTATTCGTGGGACAAAGAGACCCAGTACTTC. This encodes CASSYSWDKETQYF.

V and J are TRBV5-5 and TRBJ1-3; weak D call: TRBD1 (6 bases). Trimming took off 4 bases at V and 4 bases at J, with 21 bases between the two ends. The CDR3 covers 17 residues. In germline, CDR1 is SGHKS, CDR2 YYEKEE (reference sequence). The CDR3 nucleotides read TGTGCCAGCAGCCTGCTCCCTCCCGACAGGCCCGGAAACACCATATATTTT. It translates to CASSLLPPDRPGNTIYF.

V is TRBV6-2 or TRBV6-3 and J is TRBJ1-1, with D unclear. Germline CDR1 MNHEY, CDR2 SVGEGT. The CDR3 consists of 13 residues. The V gene lost 4 bases and the J gene lost 1 base, with 7 bases spanning the gap. CDR3 in amino acids: CASSSGRNTEAFF. The CDR3 DNA reads as TGTGCCAGCAGTTCCGGGAGGAACACTGAAGCTTTCTTT.